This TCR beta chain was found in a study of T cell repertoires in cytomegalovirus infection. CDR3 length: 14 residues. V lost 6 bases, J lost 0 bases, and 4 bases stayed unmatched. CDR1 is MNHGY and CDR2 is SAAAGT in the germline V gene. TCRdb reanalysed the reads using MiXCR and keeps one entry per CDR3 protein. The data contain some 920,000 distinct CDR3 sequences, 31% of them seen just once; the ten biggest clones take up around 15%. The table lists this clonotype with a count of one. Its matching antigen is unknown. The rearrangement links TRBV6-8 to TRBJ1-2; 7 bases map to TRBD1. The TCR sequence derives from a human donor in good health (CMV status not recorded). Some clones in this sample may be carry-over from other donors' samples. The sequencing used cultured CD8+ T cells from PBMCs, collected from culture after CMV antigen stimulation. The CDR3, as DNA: TGTGCCAGCAGACTTCAGGGGGCTAACTATGGCTACACCTTC. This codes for CASRLQGANYGYTF.